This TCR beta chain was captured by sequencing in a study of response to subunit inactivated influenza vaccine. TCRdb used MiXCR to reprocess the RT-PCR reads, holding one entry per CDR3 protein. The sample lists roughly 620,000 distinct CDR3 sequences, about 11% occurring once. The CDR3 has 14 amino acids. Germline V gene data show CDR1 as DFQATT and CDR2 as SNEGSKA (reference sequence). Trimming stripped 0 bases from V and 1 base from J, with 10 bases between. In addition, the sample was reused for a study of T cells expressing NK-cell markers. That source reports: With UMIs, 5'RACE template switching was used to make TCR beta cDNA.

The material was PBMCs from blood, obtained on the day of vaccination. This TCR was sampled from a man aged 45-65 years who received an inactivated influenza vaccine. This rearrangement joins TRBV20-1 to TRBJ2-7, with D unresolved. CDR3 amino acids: CSARDSPFSYEQYF. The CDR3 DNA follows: TGCAGTGCTAGAGATTCCCCTTTTTCCTACGAGCAGTACTTC.